This T cell receptor (beta chain) appears in the sequencing data of a study of Ad26.COV2.S vaccination and SARS-CoV-2 variants. Whole-study findings and limits: Across vaccine and placebo recipients, the breadth of non-spike TCRs was similar.

As to this clone: Its antigen is unidentified.

This sample's treatment: about 20 received Ad26.COV2.S at low or high dose, single or two shots; 5 received placebo; per-sample allocation not given. It was on day 63 after the first vaccine or placebo injection that samples were taken. This Boston cohort included adults aged 18-55 years. This table comes from immunoSEQ multiplex PCR, and its TCRdb copy is limited to in-frame clones, with some not included. The sample lists about 500,000 clones; roughly nine tenths were seen once. The CDR3 is made up of 14 amino acids. Germline V CDR1 and CDR2: KGHSH, LQKENI. Trimming at V came to 5 bases and at J to 2 bases, leaving 5 bases not matched to a gene.

Sequencing was performed on peripheral blood, taken in a trial of Ad26.COV2.S vaccine versus placebo. The V and J genes are TRBV18 and TRBJ2-7; 8 bases are a match to TRBD1. This receptor was obtained from a person aged 18-65 years who received the Ad26.COV2.S COVID-19 vaccine or a placebo. The CDR3 here is CASSVQGDAYEQYF. In nucleotides, the CDR3 is TGTGCCAGCTCAGTACAGGGGGACGCCTACGAGCAGTACTTC. The entire variable domain, with the rest obtained from reference TRBV18 and TRBJ2-7, is as follows: NAGVMQNPRHLVRRRGQEARLRCSPMKGHSHVYWYRQLPEEGLKFMVYLQKENIIDESGMPKERFSAEFPKEGPSILRIQQVVRGDSAAYFCASSVQGDAYEQYFGPGTRLTVT.